The clone carrying this T cell receptor (beta chain) was observed a single time. The antigen is unknown. Naive CD8 populations comprised CD45RO-negative cells positively selected for CCR7, excluding terminally differentiated effector memory CD45RA+ cells. This CDR3 is built from 13 residues. The V end was cut by 1 base, the J end by 6 bases, with 9 bases between. The germline CDR1 and CDR2 sequences are LNHNV and YYDKDF (reference sequence). This sample is part of a study of shared clonotypes between healthy human individuals. Study-level information: Contributing individuals were two females and three males aged 18 to 49.

Using immunoSEQ multiplex PCR, the repertoire was profiled, and TCRdb retains in-frame clones only, with some absent. The sample holds about 580,000 clones; roughly 98% are singletons and the top ten take 0.3%. Findings of the study overall: In having few donors, the study represented limited genetic and exposure-history diversity. Large sequencing depth failed to make sorted-subset sequencing complete, rarefaction showed.

Sequencing was performed on naive CD8+ T cells sorted from blood. The TCR originated in a man between 25 and 39 years old in good health. This chain joins TRBV15 and TRBJ1-2; D remains ambiguous. The CDR3 bases are TGTGCCACCAGCAGAGTTCTTATGGATGGCTACACCTTC. Translating gives CATSRVLMDGYTF.